The 26 T cell receptor beta chains presented below share a single source sample, sequenced in a study of blood T cell repertoires in COVID-19. Sequenced by immunoSEQ multiplex PCR; TCRdb stores in-frame clones only, minus some. The sample carries about 320,000 clones, roughly nine tenths recorded once. The sequenced sample was PBMCs or T cells enriched from blood (not recorded which). Receptors originate from a woman aged 30 to 39 who had been exposed to COVID-19.

The gene calls are TRBV4-1 and TRBJ2-3, with D possibly being TRBD1 (6 bases). There are 15 residues in the CDR3. V was pared by 1 base and J by 2 bases, with 10 bases between. Germline CDR1 is MGHRA and CDR2 is YSYEKL. In nucleotides, the CDR3 is TGCGCCAGCAGCCAAGGCAGGGGCAACACAGATACGCAGTATTTT. Protein product: CASSQGRGNTDTQYF.

V usage is TRBV12-3 or TRBV12-4 and J usage is TRBJ1-5, with D possibly matching TRBD1 (6 bases). There are 13 residues in the CDR3. Trimming removed 4 bases from V and 7 bases from J, with 11 bases in between. The CDR3 is CASSSEGGQPQHF. The CDR3, as DNA: TGTGCCAGCAGTTCCGAGGGGGGGCAGCCCCAGCATTTT.

The J gene is TRBJ2-7, the V gene TRBV28; 7 bases line up with TRBD1. CDR1 is MDHEN, CDR2 SYDVKM, per germline. J lost 3 bases, V lost 1 base, and 3 bases had no gene match. The CDR3 runs to 14 residues. CDR3 sequence: CASSLSGTDYEQYF. The CDR3 nucleotides read TGTGCCAGCAGTTTATCCGGGACAGACTACGAGCAGTACTTC.

The V gene is TRBV9, the J gene TRBJ1-2; 11 bases fit TRBD1. The J segment lost 8 bases and the V segment lost 3 bases, leaving 6 bases of the junction unmatched. CDR1 SGDLS and CDR2 YYNGEE come from the germline V gene. This CDR3 region has 14 residues. The CDR3: CASSAGQGAGGYTF. For the CDR3, the DNA is TGTGCCAGCAGCGCCGGACAGGGGGCCGGGGGCTACACCTTC.

The rearrangement joins TRBV6-5 to TRBJ1-5; 10 bases align to TRBD1. V was clipped by 4 bases and J by 4 bases; unmatched bases: 4. Looked up from germline, CDR1 is MNHEY and CDR2 is SVGAGI. This CDR3 spans 15 amino acids. The CDR3 sequence is CASSSPGQGNQPQHF. In DNA, the CDR3 is TGTGCCAGCAGTTCCCCGGGACAGGGGAATCAGCCCCAGCATTTT.

This clone occurred once. V is TRBV5-1 and J is TRBJ2-7; a weak D match, TRBD1 (6 bases). CDR3 size: 14 residues. Germline V gene lookup returns CDR1 SGHRS and CDR2 YFSETQ. The germline V and J ends were trimmed by 5 bases and 5 bases, with 17 bases remaining between them. The CDR3 here is CASSLQGIFDEQYF. CDR3 in DNA: TGCGCCAGCAGTTTGCAGGGGATTTTCGACGAGCAGTACTTC.

This chain joins TRBV9 and TRBJ2-1; 9 bases fit TRBD1. Unmatched junction bases numbered 12, after V lost 4 bases and J lost 7 bases. Germline CDR1 is SGDLS and CDR2 is YYNGEE. The CDR3 covers 16 residues. The CDR3 here is CASSLDPGQGTNEQFF. The CDR3 bases are TGTGCCAGCAGCTTAGACCCGGGACAGGGTACAAATGAGCAGTTCTTC.

On this clone: Other DNA sequences of this sample code for an identical CDR3. The J gene is TRBJ1-2, the V gene TRBV12-3 or TRBV12-4; possibly TRBD1 for D (5 bases). The V and J ends lost 4 bases and 8 bases respectively, with 8 bases between them. CDR3 size: 11 residues. DNA for the CDR3: TGTGCCAGCAGTTCGGGGGTCGGCTACACCTTC. It specifies CASSSGVGYTF.

This clone showed up just once. V gene TRBV19 combines with J gene TRBJ2-7; 12 nucleotides align to TRBD1. Germline V gene data show CDR1 as LNHDA and CDR2 as SQIVND (reference sequence). CDR3 length: 15 residues. V lost 5 bases to trimming and J lost 6 bases; unmatched junction nucleotides: 8. The DNA of the CDR3 is TGTGCCAGTAGTGTCCCGGGACAGGGGGCAAGCGAGCAGTACTTC. Translated, it gives CASSVPGQGASEQYF. The entire variable domain, with the rest obtained from reference TRBV19 and TRBJ2-7, is as follows: DGGITQSPKYLFRKEGQNVTLSCEQNLNHDAMYWYRQDPGQGLRLIYYSQIVNDFQKGDIAEGYSVSREKKESFPLTVTSAQKNPTAFYLCASSVPGQGASEQYFGPGTRLTVT.

The chain combines TRBV3-1 (or the pseudogene TRBV3-2) with TRBJ1-2; no firm D call. With 1 base removed from V and 2 bases from J, the gap between germline ends came to 11 bases. The CDR3 is 15 amino acids. Germline assignment: CDR1 LGHDT and CDR2 YNNKEL (reference sequence). CDR3 sequence (DNA): TGTGCCAGCAGCCAAGCGACGGGGATCAACTATGGCTACACCTTC. It yields the protein CASSQATGINYGYTF.

The gene calls are TRBV7-8 and TRBJ1-6; tentatively, D is TRBD1 (5 bases). CDR3 length: 16 amino acids. V lost 6 bases, J lost 7 bases, and 19 bases lay in between. Germline values: CDR1 SGHVS, CDR2 FQNEAQ. The CDR3 nucleotides are TGTGCCAGCAGACGCGCCGGGGGGGGAATCAATTCACCCCTCCACTTT. Translation gives CASRRAGGGINSPLHF.

Points on this clone: The sample contains more than one DNA sequence encoding this CDR3. The J gene is TRBJ1-2, the V gene TRBV27, with 7 bases matching TRBD1. The CDR3 totals 13 residues. V lost 3 bases, J lost 6 bases, and 4 bases stayed unmatched. Germline V gene data show CDR1 as MNHEY and CDR2 as SMNVEV (reference sequence). CDR3 protein: CASSFRQGHGYTF. CDR3 DNA sequence: TGTGCCAGCAGTTTTAGACAGGGCCATGGCTACACCTTC.

The count of this clone is one. The V call is TRBV4-3, the J call TRBJ2-7, with D perhaps TRBD2 (6 bases). CDR3 length: 17 amino acids. Between the trimmed V and J ends, which lost 0 bases and 3 bases, there was a span of 18 bases. Germline V lookup: CDR1 LGHNA, CDR2 YSLEER. CDR3 in amino acids: CASSQDAEGHASYEQYF. CDR3 nucleotides: TGCGCCAGCAGCCAAGATGCGGAGGGCCACGCTAGCTACGAGCAGTACTTC.

The chain employs TRBV30 and TRBJ1-2; D gene uncertain. The CDR3 contains 12 residues. The germline V and J ends were trimmed by 3 bases and 8 bases, with 13 bases remaining between them. Germline CDR1 and CDR2: GTSNPN and SVGIG (reference sequence). The CDR3, as DNA: TGTGCCTGGAGCGACGGGGTAAACGGCTACACCTTC. Encoded protein: CAWSDGVNGYTF.

The chain carries TRBV5-8 and TRBJ1-1; D ambiguous. Germline V CDR1 and CDR2: SGHTS, YDEGEE. V dropped 4 bases and J dropped 1 base, with 14 bases sitting between them. This CDR3 has 15 residues. The CDR3 DNA reads as TGTGCCAGCAGCCCGCTCCGGGTTGAGAACACTGAAGCTTTCTTT. Translation: CASSPLRVENTEAFF.

The chain uses TRBV6-5 and TRBJ2-7; a possible D gene is TRBD1 (6 bases). The germline V and J ends were trimmed by 2 bases and 0 bases, with 8 bases remaining between them. The CDR3 runs 14 residues. Germline lookup yields CDR1 MNHEY and CDR2 SVGAGI. CDR3 nucleotide sequence: TGTGCCAGCAGTTACCGGGACAACTCCTACGAGCAGTACTTC. Translated, it gives CASSYRDNSYEQYF.

The gene calls are TRBV6-4 and TRBJ2-5, with TRBD2 as a possible D gene (6 bases). Deletions cut 8 bases from V and 5 bases from J, with 18 bases between. From germline, CDR1 is MRHNA and CDR2 SNTAGT. This CDR3 contains 14 residues. CDR3 sequence: CASPLALFSETQYF. The CDR3 DNA sequence: TGTGCCAGCCCGCTAGCGCTATTCTCGGAGACCCAGTACTTC.

The chain couples TRBV7-2 to TRBJ2-5, with TRBD2 matching 11 bases. Germline values: CDR1 SGHTA, CDR2 FQGNSA. J was trimmed by 5 bases and V by 6 bases; bases with no gene match: 5. The CDR3 runs to 14 residues. The CDR3 nucleotides are TGTGCCAGCAGGAACGGGACTAGCGGCGAGACCCAGTACTTC. This gives the protein CASRNGTSGETQYF.

This sequence joins TRBV19 and TRBJ2-3; 9 bases map to TRBD2. CDR1 LNHDA and CDR2 SQIVND come from the germline V gene (reference sequence). This CDR3 is 15 amino acids long. The ends lost 5 bases at V and 0 bases at J; junction bases unmatched: 3. CDR3 sequence: CASSERGVSTDTQYF. For the CDR3, the DNA is TGTGCCAGTAGTGAGCGGGGGGTTAGCACAGATACGCAGTATTTT.

The V and J genes are TRBV5-4 and TRBJ2-5; 10 bases match TRBD1. Looked up from germline, CDR1 is SGHNT and CDR2 is YYREEE (reference sequence). This CDR3 spans 17 amino acids. The V gene end was trimmed by 4 bases and the J gene end by 4 bases; junction bases not matched to a gene: 13. The CDR3 spells CASSRDRGSGGGETQYF. CDR3 nucleotides: TGTGCCAGCAGCAGGGACAGGGGTAGTGGCGGAGGAGAGACCCAGTACTTC.

This clone has a handful of counts. The CDR3 DNA follows: TGCAGCGTTGAAGATGCACTCGAGCAGTACTTC. It yields the protein CSVEDALEQYF. V usage is TRBV29-1 and J usage is TRBJ2-7; D remains ambiguous. V was cut by 0 bases and J by 6 bases, with 6 bases left in between. Germline V CDR1 and CDR2: SQVTM, ANQGSEA. The CDR3 sequence is 11 residues long.

The chain has TRBV28 and TRBJ1-1, with a weak D call TRBD1 (5 bases). Germline V lookup: CDR1 MDHEN, CDR2 SYDVKM. Trimming left V 3 bases short and J 0 bases short, with 8 bases between. The CDR3 extends over 14 amino acids. CDR3 coding DNA: TGTGCCAGCAGTTTCGCAGGGATGAACACTGAAGCTTTCTTT. Protein: CASSFAGMNTEAFF. Full variable domain (missing parts from reference TRBV28 and TRBJ1-1): DVKVTQSSRYLVKRTGEKVFLECVQDMDHENMFWYRQDPGLGLRLIYFSYDVKMKEKGDIPEGYSVSREKKERFSLILESASTNQTSMYLCASSFAGMNTEAFFGQGTRLTVV.

J is TRBJ1-1 and V is TRBV19; 7 bases align to TRBD1. Germline lookup yields CDR1 LNHDA and CDR2 SQIVND (reference sequence). Germline trimming cut 7 bases from V and 4 bases from J; bases unmatched to any gene: 15. CDR3 size: 16 residues. In DNA form, the CDR3 reads TGTGCCAGTACCCCTGGGACAGTCCCTCAGGGCACTGAAGCTTTCTTT. It specifies CASTPGTVPQGTEAFF.

This rearrangement joins TRBV6-2 or TRBV6-3 to TRBJ1-6; D perhaps matches TRBD1 (5 bases). From germline, CDR1 is MNHEY and CDR2 SVGEGT. The CDR3 is made up of 15 amino acids. V was cut by 5 bases and J by 8 bases, with 16 bases left in between. In DNA, the CDR3 is TGTGCCAGCAGTGATCAGGGAGGGGCTTATTCACCCCTCCACTTT. It translates to CASSDQGGAYSPLHF.

The chain joins TRBV3-1 (or the pseudogene TRBV3-2) to TRBJ1-4; 9 bases map to TRBD1. With V trimmed by 4 bases and J by 13 bases, 7 bases remained unmatched. The CDR3 is 13 residues long. The V gene's germline CDR1 is LGHDT and CDR2 YNNKEL (reference sequence). The CDR3 nucleotides read TGTGCCAGCAGCCCCTTGGACAGGGGTCGACTGTTTTTT. Translating it yields CASSPLDRGRLFF.

In its sample, this clone was seen once. This chain uses TRBV27 with TRBJ1-1; maybe TRBD1 (6 bases). The ends were cut back, 3 bases at V and 4 bases at J, with 12 bases in the middle. Germline assignment: CDR1 MNHEY and CDR2 SMNVEV (reference sequence). The CDR3 totals 14 residues. The CDR3 loop reads CASSFTGSVTEAFF. The CDR3 coding sequence is TGTGCCAGCAGTTTCACAGGGTCGGTCACTGAAGCTTTCTTT.